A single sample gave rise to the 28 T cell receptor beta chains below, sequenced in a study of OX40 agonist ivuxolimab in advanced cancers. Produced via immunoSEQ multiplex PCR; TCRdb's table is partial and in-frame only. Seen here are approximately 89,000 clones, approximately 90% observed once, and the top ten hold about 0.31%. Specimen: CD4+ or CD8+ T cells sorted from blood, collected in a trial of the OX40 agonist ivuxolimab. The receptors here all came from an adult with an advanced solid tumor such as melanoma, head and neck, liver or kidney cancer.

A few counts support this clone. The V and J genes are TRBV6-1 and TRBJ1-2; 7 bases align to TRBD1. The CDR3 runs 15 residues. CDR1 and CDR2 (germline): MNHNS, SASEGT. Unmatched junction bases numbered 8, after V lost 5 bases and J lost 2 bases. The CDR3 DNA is TGTGCCAGCAGTATTGCAGGGGGGCCAAACTATGGCTACACCTTC. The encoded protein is CASSIAGGPNYGYTF.

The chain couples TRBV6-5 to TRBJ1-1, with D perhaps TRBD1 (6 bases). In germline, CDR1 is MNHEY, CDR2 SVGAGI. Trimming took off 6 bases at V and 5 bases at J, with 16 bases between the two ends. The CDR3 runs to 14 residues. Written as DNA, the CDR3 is TGTGCCAGCAGCCCCCGGGACACGGGAACTGAAGCTTTCTTT. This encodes CASSPRDTGTEAFF.

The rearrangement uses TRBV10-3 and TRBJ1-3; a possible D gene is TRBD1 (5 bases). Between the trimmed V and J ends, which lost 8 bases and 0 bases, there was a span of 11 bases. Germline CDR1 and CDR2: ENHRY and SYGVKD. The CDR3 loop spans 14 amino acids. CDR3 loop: CAIQTESSGNTIYF. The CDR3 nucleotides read TGTGCCATCCAGACAGAGAGCTCTGGAAACACCATATATTTT.

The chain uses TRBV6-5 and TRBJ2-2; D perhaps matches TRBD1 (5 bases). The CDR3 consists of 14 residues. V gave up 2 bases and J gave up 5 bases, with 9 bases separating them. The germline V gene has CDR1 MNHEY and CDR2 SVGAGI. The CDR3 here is CASSYRQGTGELFF. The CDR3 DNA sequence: TGTGCCAGCAGTTACCGTCAGGGAACCGGGGAGCTGTTTTTT.

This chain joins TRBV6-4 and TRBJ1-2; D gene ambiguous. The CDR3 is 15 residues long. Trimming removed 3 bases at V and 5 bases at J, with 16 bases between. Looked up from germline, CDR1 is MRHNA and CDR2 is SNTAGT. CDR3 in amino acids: CASSETEDGRYGYTF. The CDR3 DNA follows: TGTGCCAGCAGTGAAACGGAAGACGGTCGGTATGGCTACACCTTC.

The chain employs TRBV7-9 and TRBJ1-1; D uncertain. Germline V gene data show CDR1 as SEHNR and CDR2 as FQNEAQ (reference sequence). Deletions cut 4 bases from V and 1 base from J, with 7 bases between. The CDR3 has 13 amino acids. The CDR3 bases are TGTGCCAGCAGCTCAACATCGAACACTGAAGCTTTCTTT. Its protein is CASSSTSNTEAFF.

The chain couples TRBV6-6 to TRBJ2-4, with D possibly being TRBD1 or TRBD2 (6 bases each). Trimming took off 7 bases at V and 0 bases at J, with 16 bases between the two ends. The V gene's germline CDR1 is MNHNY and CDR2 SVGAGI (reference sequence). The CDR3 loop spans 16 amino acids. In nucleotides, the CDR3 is TGTGCCAGCACTAAGGGGGGTTCCCTAGCCAAAAACATTCAGTACTTC. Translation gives CASTKGGSLAKNIQYF.

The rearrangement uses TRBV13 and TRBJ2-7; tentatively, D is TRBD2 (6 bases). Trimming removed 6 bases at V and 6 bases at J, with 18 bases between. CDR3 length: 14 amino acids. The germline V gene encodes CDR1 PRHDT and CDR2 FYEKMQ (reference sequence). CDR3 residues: CASRPWVGGREQYF. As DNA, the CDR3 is TGTGCCAGCAGACCCTGGGTGGGGGGTCGCGAGCAGTACTTC.

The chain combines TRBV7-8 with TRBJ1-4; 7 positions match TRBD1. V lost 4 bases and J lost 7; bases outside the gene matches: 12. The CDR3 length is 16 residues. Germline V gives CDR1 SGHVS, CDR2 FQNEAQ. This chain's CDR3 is CASSSGPQGLGEKLFF. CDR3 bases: TGTGCCAGCAGCTCAGGACCACAGGGGTTGGGTGAAAAACTGTTTTTT.

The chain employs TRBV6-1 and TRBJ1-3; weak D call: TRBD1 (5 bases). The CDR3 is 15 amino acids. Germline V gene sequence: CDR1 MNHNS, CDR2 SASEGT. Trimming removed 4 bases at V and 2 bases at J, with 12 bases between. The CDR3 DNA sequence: TGTGCCAGCAGTGGGTGGGGGGTGGCTGGAAACACCATATATTTT. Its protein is CASSGWGVAGNTIYF.

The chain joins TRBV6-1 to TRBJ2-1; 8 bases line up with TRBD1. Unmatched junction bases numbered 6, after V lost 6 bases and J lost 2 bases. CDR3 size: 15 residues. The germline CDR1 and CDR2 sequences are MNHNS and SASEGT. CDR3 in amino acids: CASRPLGQAYNEQFF. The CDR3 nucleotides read TGTGCCAGCAGACCTTTGGGACAGGCCTACAATGAGCAGTTCTTC.

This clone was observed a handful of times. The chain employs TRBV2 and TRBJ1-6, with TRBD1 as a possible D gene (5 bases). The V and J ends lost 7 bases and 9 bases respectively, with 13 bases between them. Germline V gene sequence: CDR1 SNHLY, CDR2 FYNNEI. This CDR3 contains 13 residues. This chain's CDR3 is CASNRGGSSPLHF. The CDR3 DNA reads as TGTGCCAGCAATAGGGGTGGGAGTTCACCCCTCCACTTT.

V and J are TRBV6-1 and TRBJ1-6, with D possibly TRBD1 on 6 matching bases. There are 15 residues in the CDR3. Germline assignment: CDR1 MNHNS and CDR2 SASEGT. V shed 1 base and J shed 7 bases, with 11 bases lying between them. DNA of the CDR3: TGTGCCAGCAGTGAAGACCCAGGGGAGAATTCACCCCTCCACTTT. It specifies CASSEDPGENSPLHF.

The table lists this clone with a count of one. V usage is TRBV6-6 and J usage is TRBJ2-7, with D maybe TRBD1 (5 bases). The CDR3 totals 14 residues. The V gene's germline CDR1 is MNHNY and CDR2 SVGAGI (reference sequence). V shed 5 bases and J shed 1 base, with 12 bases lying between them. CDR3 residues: CASSPRQRSYEQYF. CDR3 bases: TGTGCCAGCAGTCCCCGACAGAGATCCTACGAGCAGTACTTC.

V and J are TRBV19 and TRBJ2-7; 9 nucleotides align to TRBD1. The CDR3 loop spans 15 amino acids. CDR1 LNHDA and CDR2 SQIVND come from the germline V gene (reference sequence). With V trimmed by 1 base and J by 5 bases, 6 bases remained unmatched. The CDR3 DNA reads TGTGCCAGTAGTATAGGAGGGACAGGGTCGGACGAGCAGTACTTC. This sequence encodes CASSIGGTGSDEQYF.

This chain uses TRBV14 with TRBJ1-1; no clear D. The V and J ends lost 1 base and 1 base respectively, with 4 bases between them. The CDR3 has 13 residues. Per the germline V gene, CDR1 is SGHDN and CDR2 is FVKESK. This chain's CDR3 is CASSQVWNTEAFF. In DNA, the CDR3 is TGTGCCAGCAGCCAAGTTTGGAACACTGAAGCTTTCTTT.

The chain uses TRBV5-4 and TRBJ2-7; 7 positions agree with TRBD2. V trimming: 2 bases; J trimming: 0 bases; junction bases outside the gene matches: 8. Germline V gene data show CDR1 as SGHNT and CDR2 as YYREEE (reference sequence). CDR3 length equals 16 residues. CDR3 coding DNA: TGTGCCAGCAGCTTCCCGCGGGGCGGGGGCTCCTACGAGCAGTACTTC. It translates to CASSFPRGGGSYEQYF.

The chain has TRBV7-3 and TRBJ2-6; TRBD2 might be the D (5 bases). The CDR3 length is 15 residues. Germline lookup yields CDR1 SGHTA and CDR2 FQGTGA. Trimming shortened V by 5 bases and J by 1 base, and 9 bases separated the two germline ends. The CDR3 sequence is CASSPGVSGANVLTF. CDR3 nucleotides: TGTGCCAGCAGCCCCGGGGTGTCTGGGGCCAACGTCCTGACTTTC.

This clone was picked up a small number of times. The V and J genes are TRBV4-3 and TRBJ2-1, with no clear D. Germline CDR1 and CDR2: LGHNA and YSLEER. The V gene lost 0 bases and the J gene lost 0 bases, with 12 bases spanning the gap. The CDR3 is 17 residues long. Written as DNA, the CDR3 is TGCGCCAGCAGCCAAGATCTATTTCCTGGCTCCTACAATGAGCAGTTCTTC. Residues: CASSQDLFPGSYNEQFF.

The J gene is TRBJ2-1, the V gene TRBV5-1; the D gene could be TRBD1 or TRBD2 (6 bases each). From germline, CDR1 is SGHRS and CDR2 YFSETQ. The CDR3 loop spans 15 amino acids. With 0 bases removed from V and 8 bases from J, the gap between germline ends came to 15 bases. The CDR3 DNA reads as TGCGCCAGCAGCTTGGGGGGGGCGCTTGACTATGAGCAGTTCTTC. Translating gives CASSLGGALDYEQFF.

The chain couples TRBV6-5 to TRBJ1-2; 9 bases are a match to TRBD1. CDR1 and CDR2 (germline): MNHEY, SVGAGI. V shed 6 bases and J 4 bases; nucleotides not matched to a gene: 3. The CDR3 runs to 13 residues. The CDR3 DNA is TGTGCCAGCAGATCGGGACAGGGCTATGGCTACACCTTC. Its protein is CASRSGQGYGYTF.

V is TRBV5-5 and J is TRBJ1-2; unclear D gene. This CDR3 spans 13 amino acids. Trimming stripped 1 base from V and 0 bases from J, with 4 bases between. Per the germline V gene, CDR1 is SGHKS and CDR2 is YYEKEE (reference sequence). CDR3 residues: CASSLTPNYGYTF. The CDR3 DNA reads TGTGCCAGCAGCTTGACACCTAACTATGGCTACACCTTC.

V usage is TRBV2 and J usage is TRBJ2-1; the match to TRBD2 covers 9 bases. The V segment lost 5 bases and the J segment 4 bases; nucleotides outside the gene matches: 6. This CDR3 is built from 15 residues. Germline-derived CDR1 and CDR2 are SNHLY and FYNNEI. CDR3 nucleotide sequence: TGTGCCAGCAGTTCTTGGCGGGGGGGTTACAATGAGCAGTTCTTC. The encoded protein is CASSSWRGGYNEQFF.

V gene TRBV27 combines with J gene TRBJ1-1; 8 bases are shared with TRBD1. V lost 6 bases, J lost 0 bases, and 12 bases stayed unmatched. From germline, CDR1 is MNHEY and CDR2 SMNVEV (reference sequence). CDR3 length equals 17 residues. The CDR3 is CASSRAGGRLVNTEAFF. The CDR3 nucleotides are TGTGCCAGCAGCCGAGCAGGGGGCAGACTGGTGAACACTGAAGCTTTCTTT.

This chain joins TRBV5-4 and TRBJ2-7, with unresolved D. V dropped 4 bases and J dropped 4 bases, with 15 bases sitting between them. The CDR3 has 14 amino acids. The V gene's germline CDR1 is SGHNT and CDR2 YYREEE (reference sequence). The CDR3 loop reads CASSPDGYPYEQYF. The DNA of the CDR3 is TGTGCCAGCAGCCCGGACGGATACCCTTACGAGCAGTACTTC.

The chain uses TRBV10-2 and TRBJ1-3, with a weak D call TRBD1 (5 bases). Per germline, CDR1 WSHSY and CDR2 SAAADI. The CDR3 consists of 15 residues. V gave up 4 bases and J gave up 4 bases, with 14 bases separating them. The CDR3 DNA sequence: TGCGCCAGCAGTGTGGGAGGGGCGCCCGGAAACACCATATATTTT. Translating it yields CASSVGGAPGNTIYF.

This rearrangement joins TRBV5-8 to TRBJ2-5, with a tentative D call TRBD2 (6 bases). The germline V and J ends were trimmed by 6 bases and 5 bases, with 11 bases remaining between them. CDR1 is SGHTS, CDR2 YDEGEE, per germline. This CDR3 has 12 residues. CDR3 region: CASTWGGETQYF. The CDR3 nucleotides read TGTGCCAGCACCTGGGGAGGCGAGACCCAGTACTTC.

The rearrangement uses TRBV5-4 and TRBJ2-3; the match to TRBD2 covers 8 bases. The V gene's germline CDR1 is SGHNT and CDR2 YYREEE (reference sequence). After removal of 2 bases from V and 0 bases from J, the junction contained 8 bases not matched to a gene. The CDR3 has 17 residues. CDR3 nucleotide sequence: TGTGCCAGCAGCTTCCCCGGGAAGCGGGGGAGCACAGATACGCAGTATTTT. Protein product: CASSFPGKRGSTDTQYF.